One and the same sample provided the 27 T cell receptor beta chains below, sequenced in a study of PD-1 blockade in classical Hodgkin lymphoma. Profiled with immunoSEQ multiplex PCR; TCRdb holds only in-frame clones, not every one. The table has 10,000 to 15,000 clones, around 85% seen once. The sample's time point: cycle 4 day 1 (C4D1), after 6 weeks of nivolumab. All patients experienced relapse after autologous stem cell transplantation, and brentuximab vedotin exposure was variable. Magnetic negative selection was used to purify CD4+ T cells from PBMCs that had been thawed. Material: CD4+ T cells from blood, obtained before the fourth cycle of nivolumab. All receptors derive from a human donor with classical Hodgkin lymphoma.

This chain uses TRBV11-3 with TRBJ2-5, with 7 bases that match TRBD1. V dropped 0 bases and J dropped 5; count of bases not matched to a gene: 3. CDR3 length: 14 amino acids. The V gene's germline CDR1 is SGHNT and CDR2 YENEEA. CDR3 in amino acids: CASSLDRGWETQYF. The CDR3 DNA follows: TGTGCCAGCAGCTTAGACAGGGGGTGGGAGACCCAGTACTTC.

The chain recombines TRBV5-4 with TRBJ2-3, with 10 bases identical to TRBD2. V was clipped by 6 bases and J by 5 bases; unmatched bases: 12. The CDR3 runs to 16 residues. Germline-derived CDR1 and CDR2 are SGHNT and YYREEE (reference sequence). The CDR3, as DNA: TGTGCCAGCAACCCCGGAGCGGGGGGGCCGGGAGATACGCAGTATTTT. Its protein is CASNPGAGGPGDTQYF.

This sequence joins TRBV15 and TRBJ1-4; weak D call: TRBD1 (6 bases). Germline-derived CDR1 and CDR2 are LNHNV and YYDKDF (reference sequence). Deletions cut 3 bases from V and 8 bases from J, with 16 bases between. The CDR3 loop spans 15 amino acids. This chain's CDR3 is CATSSRDKGKEKLFF. The CDR3 DNA reads as TGTGCCACCAGCAGTAGGGACAAGGGGAAGGAAAAACTGTTTTTT.

V gene TRBV19 combines with J gene TRBJ1-2; 9 bases agree with TRBD1. The germline CDR1 and CDR2 sequences are LNHDA and SQIVND (reference sequence). This CDR3 is 14 amino acids long. The trim removed 5 bases at V and 7 bases at J, leaving 8 bases unmatched. CDR3 in amino acids: CASSLRTGASGYTF. In nucleotides, the CDR3 is TGTGCCAGTAGTTTACGGACAGGGGCATCTGGCTACACCTTC.

Here the CDR3 DNA reads TGCGCCAGCAGTCAAAACCCGTATGATTCAACAGGGGATTTTAACTATGGCTACACCTTC. Residues: CASSQNPYDSTGDFNYGYTF. The chain carries TRBV23-1 and TRBJ1-2; 7 bases are shared with TRBD1. TRBV23-1 is placed among ORFs of uncertain function. J gave up 1 base and V 2 bases, and 19 bases lay outside the gene matches. The CDR3 has 20 residues.

The chain employs TRBV10-3 and TRBJ1-2; D call uncertain. The CDR3 totals 13 residues. CDR1 is ENHRY, CDR2 SYGVKD, per germline. V gave up 2 bases and J gave up 7 bases, with 11 bases separating them. Here the CDR3 DNA reads TGTGCCATCAGTGAGACAGTGGAGACTGGCTACACCTTC. Its protein is CAISETVETGYTF.

CDR3 DNA: TGTGCCAGCAGCTTAGAACGTGACGGACGCACAGATACGCAGTATTTT. This gives the protein CASSLERDGRTDTQYF. The genes are TRBV7-6 and TRBJ2-3; no clear D gene. The CDR3 consists of 16 residues. Germline V CDR1 and CDR2: SGHVS, FNYEAQ. The ends were cut back, 1 base at V and 1 base at J, with 12 bases in the middle.

V gene TRBV7-9 combines with J gene TRBJ1-3; unclear D gene. Trimming removed 1 base at V and 0 bases at J, with 7 bases between. From germline, CDR1 is SEHNR and CDR2 FQNEAQ (reference sequence). The CDR3 runs to 15 residues. The CDR3 DNA reads as TGTGCCAGCAGCTTAGGAGGATCCTCTGGAAACACCATATATTTT. Protein product: CASSLGGSSGNTIYF. Using reference TRBV7-9 and TRBJ1-3 for the parts outside the CDR3, the full variable domain is DTGVSQNPRHKITKRGQNVTFRCDPISEHNRLYWYRQTLGQGPEFLTYFQNEAQLEKSRLLSDRFSAERPKGSFSTLEIQRTEQGDSAMYLCASSLGGSSGNTIYFGEGSWLTVV.

This chain joins TRBV11-2 and TRBJ2-1, with 9 bases lining up with TRBD2. V shed 3 bases, J shed 7 bases, and the junction held 4 bases outside the gene matches. Germline CDR1 SGHAT, CDR2 FQNNGV. The CDR3 loop spans 14 amino acids. The CDR3, as DNA: TGTGCCAGCAGCTTTAGCGGGGGAAGGAATGAGCAGTTCTTC. Translation gives CASSFSGGRNEQFF.

CDR3 DNA sequence: TGTGCCAGCAGCAGACAGGGGCGAATGAACACTGAAGCTTTCTTT. Protein product: CASSRQGRMNTEAFF. This rearrangement joins TRBV6-6 to TRBJ1-1; 8 nucleotides align to TRBD1. The CDR3 has 15 residues. Germline assignment: CDR1 MNHNY and CDR2 SVGAGI (reference sequence). Germline trimming cut 6 bases from V and 0 bases from J; bases unmatched to any gene: 6.

V and J are TRBV29-1 and TRBJ1-2; 9 positions agree with TRBD1. Germline values: CDR1 SQVTM, CDR2 ANQGSEA. The length of the CDR3 is 14 residues. The V gene end was trimmed by 4 bases and the J gene end by 3 bases; junction bases not matched to a gene: 6. The CDR3 loop reads CSVGGTGRDYGYTF. The DNA of the CDR3 is TGCAGCGTTGGAGGGACAGGGCGAGACTATGGCTACACCTTC.

The chain links TRBV4-3 to TRBJ1-2, with 8 bases fitting TRBD1. Germline V gives CDR1 LGHNA, CDR2 YSLEER. The CDR3 is 18 amino acids. After removal of 4 bases from V and 0 bases from J, the junction contained 13 bases not matched to a gene. In nucleotides, the CDR3 is TGCGCCAGCAGCCCCCGCCACTCTTTGACAGGGGCTAACTATGGCTACACCTTC. Its translation is CASSPRHSLTGANYGYTF.

The chain combines TRBV11-3 with TRBJ2-1; possible D gene TRBD1, 5 bases. Looked up from germline, CDR1 is SGHNT and CDR2 is YENEEA. This CDR3 is 15 amino acids long. V lost 3 bases and J lost 2, with 11 bases in between. CDR3 sequence reads: CASSFSTDPYNEQFF. CDR3 bases: TGTGCCAGCAGCTTTTCGACAGATCCCTACAATGAGCAGTTCTTC.

This clone was seen a single time. The chain carries TRBV7-2 and TRBJ2-7, with D possibly being TRBD2 (6 bases). Germline V gene lookup returns CDR1 SGHTA and CDR2 FQGNSA. This CDR3 is 14 amino acids long. Trimming took 1 base from V and 4 from J, leaving 11 bases between them. The CDR3 protein is CASSLEPGRYEQYF. Here the CDR3 DNA reads TGTGCCAGCAGCTTAGAGCCAGGGAGGTACGAGCAGTACTTC.

This sequence joins TRBV5-6 and TRBJ2-3; no reliable D call. In germline, CDR1 is SGHDT, CDR2 YYEEEE. Deletions cut 4 bases from V and 4 bases from J, with 7 bases between. This CDR3 spans 12 amino acids. The CDR3 sequence: CASSLTPDTQYF. CDR3 DNA sequence: TGTGCCAGCAGCCTTACACCAGATACGCAGTATTTT.

This clone was picked up a small number of times. CDR3 protein: CASSLGQNLEAFF. The CDR3 nucleotides are TGTGCCAGCAGTTTAGGACAGAACCTTGAAGCTTTCTTT. The chain employs TRBV27 and TRBJ1-1; TRBD1 might be the D (6 bases). Germline assignment: CDR1 MNHEY and CDR2 SMNVEV (reference sequence). This CDR3 is built from 13 residues. V was clipped by 2 bases and J by 7 bases, with 11 bases between them.

The chain is built from TRBV5-1 and TRBJ2-3, with 7 bases that match TRBD1. This CDR3 has 15 amino acids. The germline gives CDR1 SGHRS, CDR2 YFSETQ. V lost 4 bases to trimming and J lost 2 bases; unmatched junction nucleotides: 7. CDR3 amino acids: CASSQGQTHTDTQYF. As DNA, the CDR3 is TGCGCCAGCAGCCAGGGACAGACTCACACAGATACGCAGTATTTT.

This clone was detected once. The chain carries TRBV5-6 and TRBJ2-7; TRBD2 agrees at 13 bases. V dropped 2 bases and J dropped 9; count of bases not matched to a gene: 2. CDR3 length: 13 amino acids. Per germline, CDR1 SGHDT and CDR2 YYEEEE. In nucleotides, the CDR3 is TGTGCCAGCAGCTTACTAGCGGGAGGGAGGCAGTACTTC. This sequence encodes CASSLLAGGRQYF. The full variable domain, completed using reference TRBV5-6 and TRBJ2-7, is DAGVTQSPTHLIKTRGQQVTLRCSPKSGHDTVSWYQQALGQGPQFIFQYYEEEERQRGNFPDRFSGHQFPNYSSELNVNALLLGDSALYLCASSLLAGGRQYFGPGTRLTVT.

The chain combines TRBV2 with TRBJ2-7; tentatively, D is TRBD1 (6 bases). Germline CDR1 is SNHLY and CDR2 is FYNNEI. This CDR3 is built from 14 residues. The germline V and J ends were trimmed by 7 bases and 2 bases, with 15 bases remaining between them. The CDR3 loop reads CASKEWDKTYEQYF. The CDR3 DNA reads TGTGCCAGCAAAGAGTGGGACAAGACCTACGAGCAGTACTTC.

The gene calls are TRBV18 and TRBJ2-7, with D unclear. CDR1 is KGHSH, CDR2 LQKENI, per germline. Trimming took off 2 bases at V and 0 bases at J, with 5 bases between the two ends. The CDR3 length is 13 residues. Here the CDR3 DNA reads TGTGCCAGCTCACCAAGCTCCTCCTACGAGCAGTACTTC. Translating gives CASSPSSSYEQYF.

The chain uses TRBV5-5 and TRBJ2-2; D gene unclear. With 2 bases removed from V and 4 bases from J, the gap between germline ends came to 9 bases. There are 14 residues in the CDR3. CDR1 is SGHKS, CDR2 YYEKEE, per germline (reference sequence). The CDR3 loop is CASSLDPSTGELFF. As DNA, the CDR3 is TGTGCCAGCAGCTTAGACCCAAGCACCGGGGAGCTGTTTTTT.

This chain uses TRBV4-3 with TRBJ2-2; 11 positions match TRBD2. Germline values: CDR1 LGHNA, CDR2 YSLEER. The CDR3 runs 17 residues. V was clipped by 3 bases and J by 0 bases; unmatched bases: 3. This chain's CDR3 is CASSHGTSGPNTGELFF. The DNA of the CDR3 is TGCGCCAGCAGCCATGGGACTAGCGGCCCGAACACCGGGGAGCTGTTTTTT.

The chain combines TRBV5-1 with TRBJ1-2, with 8 bases aligning to TRBD1. The germline gives CDR1 SGHRS, CDR2 YFSETQ. This CDR3 has 13 amino acids. V lost 4 bases, J lost 5 bases, and 4 bases stayed unmatched. The CDR3 sequence is CASSAGGGYGYTF. In DNA, the CDR3 is TGCGCCAGCAGCGCAGGGGGCGGGTATGGCTACACCTTC.

The V gene is TRBV2, the J gene TRBJ1-1, with TRBD1 matching 7 bases. Germline V gene lookup returns CDR1 SNHLY and CDR2 FYNNEI. The CDR3 length is 16 residues. Trimming cost V 4 bases and J 4 bases; bases outside gene matches: 12. Here the CDR3 reads CASSVPSDRPTTEAFF. CDR3 coding DNA: TGTGCCAGCAGTGTCCCTTCGGACAGGCCAACCACTGAAGCTTTCTTT.

This rearrangement joins TRBV9 to TRBJ2-2; D may be TRBD2 (5 bases). Germline V CDR1 and CDR2: SGDLS, YYNGEE. This CDR3 has 15 amino acids. Between the trimmed V and J ends, which lost 0 bases and 5 bases, there was a span of 11 bases. This CDR3 reads CASSVGSSGTGELFF. CDR3 nucleotide sequence: TGTGCCAGCAGCGTAGGTTCCTCGGGGACCGGGGAGCTGTTTTTT.

The V gene is TRBV6-5, the J gene TRBJ1-6; no clear D. Germline values: CDR1 MNHEY, CDR2 SVGAGI. V shed 2 bases and J shed 0 bases, with 8 bases lying between them. The CDR3 contains 16 residues. The CDR3 loop reads CASSYKRVSYNSPLHF. CDR3 DNA sequence: TGTGCCAGCAGTTACAAAAGGGTCTCCTATAATTCACCCCTCCACTTT.

V and J are TRBV27 and TRBJ2-7, with TRBD2 as a possible D gene (5 bases). This CDR3 spans 15 amino acids. Trimming removed 8 bases at V and 4 bases at J, with 21 bases between. Germline CDR1 reads MNHEY; CDR2 reads SMNVEV (reference sequence). CDR3 in DNA: TGTGCCAGCTCCTCGGAGAGGGAGAGAGCTTACGAGCAGTACTTC. It specifies CASSSERERAYEQYF.